Shown below are 20 T cell receptor beta chains from a single sample sequenced in a study of blood T cell repertoires in COVID-19. Method: immunoSEQ multiplex PCR; TCRdb's copy keeps in-frame clones and lacks some. Counted here are some 35,000 clones, about nine tenths occurring once; the ten biggest clones make up roughly 7.2%. Material for sequencing was peripheral blood. The origin of the receptors is a human donor in a cohort sampled during active COVID-19.

This clone has a handful of counts. Other DNA sequences of this sample code for an identical CDR3. The V and J genes are TRBV30 and TRBJ1-5; D is unresolved. V lost 3 bases, J lost 3 bases, and 9 bases lay in between. Germline V CDR1 and CDR2: GTSNPN, SVGIG (reference sequence). The CDR3 totals 13 residues. The CDR3: CAWRLGVNQPQHF. CDR3 bases: TGTGCCTGGAGGCTCGGAGTCAATCAGCCCCAGCATTTT.

The rearrangement joins TRBV11-2 to TRBJ2-7; weak D call: TRBD1 (6 bases). Trimming removed 5 bases from V and 6 bases from J, with 20 bases in between. CDR3 length equals 15 residues. The germline V gene encodes CDR1 SGHAT and CDR2 FQNNGV. CDR3: CASSTAGRQEAEQYF. As DNA, the CDR3 is TGTGCCAGCAGCACTGCAGGGCGACAGGAAGCCGAGCAGTACTTC.

The chain uses TRBV2 and TRBJ2-7; D is unclear. The V end lost 7 bases, the J end lost 5 bases, and 6 bases lay between the germline ends. The CDR3 is 10 residues long. Germline CDR1 and CDR2: SNHLY and FYNNEI. CDR3 nucleotides: TGTGCCAGCAACACGAACGAGCAGTACTTC. Amino acid sequence: CASNTNEQYF.

This clone appeared once. The rearrangement joins TRBV3-1 (or the pseudogene TRBV3-2) to TRBJ1-1; D unclear. Looked up from germline, CDR1 is LGHDT and CDR2 is YNNKEL (reference sequence). The germline V and J ends were trimmed by 3 bases and 4 bases, with 9 bases remaining between them. This CDR3 is 13 amino acids long. CDR3: CASSHEARTEAFF. DNA of the CDR3: TGTGCCAGCAGCCACGAGGCCCGCACTGAAGCTTTCTTT.

This sequence joins TRBV30 and TRBJ2-5; TRBD1 matches at 8 bases. The V and J ends lost 2 bases and 5 bases, in that order; junction bases with no gene match: 13. This CDR3 contains 16 residues. Germline CDR1 is GTSNPN and CDR2 is SVGIG (reference sequence). CDR3 protein: CAWSPPRQGLSETQYF. As DNA, the CDR3 is TGTGCCTGGAGTCCCCCCCGACAGGGGCTTTCGGAGACCCAGTACTTC.

In its sample, this clone was seen once. The V and J genes are TRBV4-1 and TRBJ2-1, with D possibly matching TRBD1 (6 bases). The CDR3 runs 15 residues. V lost 6 bases to trimming and J lost 4 bases, with 16 bases between them. Germline CDR1 MGHRA, CDR2 YSYEKL. CDR3 sequence reads: CASSSTGTSYNEQFF. The CDR3 nucleotides read TGCGCCAGCAGTTCTACCGGGACATCTTACAATGAGCAGTTCTTC.

The chain couples TRBV18 to TRBJ2-6; 7 nucleotides agree with TRBD2. The V gene end was trimmed by 4 bases and the J gene end by 0 bases; junction bases not matched to a gene: 6. Germline loops: CDR1 KGHSH, CDR2 LQKENI. This CDR3 is 17 amino acids long. CDR3: CASSLQAGPSGANVLTF. As DNA, the CDR3 is TGTGCCAGCTCACTCCAAGCGGGACCCTCTGGGGCCAACGTCCTGACTTTC. Full variable domain (outside the CDR3, taken from reference TRBV18 and TRBJ2-6): NAGVMQNPRHLVRRRGQEARLRCSPMKGHSHVYWYRQLPEEGLKFMVYLQKENIIDESGMPKERFSAEFPKEGPSILRIQQVVRGDSAAYFCASSLQAGPSGANVLTFGAGSRLTVL.

The V and J genes are TRBV27 and TRBJ2-4, with 9 bases matching TRBD2. Germline CDR1 reads MNHEY; CDR2 reads SMNVEV (reference sequence). The CDR3 length is 15 residues. Losses at the gene ends were 6 bases for V and 5 bases for J; bases not matched to a gene: 8. The chain's CDR3 is CASRRLAGDENIQYF. CDR3 nucleotides: TGTGCCAGCAGGAGATTAGCGGGAGACGAAAACATTCAGTACTTC.

The V gene is TRBV7-9, the J gene TRBJ2-1; D perhaps matches TRBD2 (6 bases). CDR3 length: 11 amino acids. The V gene's germline CDR1 is SEHNR and CDR2 FQNEAQ (reference sequence). V lost 5 bases and J lost 10, with 9 bases in between. The CDR3 loop reads CASSDGLEQFF. CDR3 bases: TGTGCCAGCAGCGATGGACTAGAGCAGTTCTTC.

A single count supports this clone. V usage is TRBV5-5 and J usage is TRBJ1-2; 10 bases agree with TRBD1. The CDR3 extends over 14 amino acids. Germline assignment: CDR1 SGHKS and CDR2 YYEKEE (reference sequence). The V segment lost 4 bases and the J segment 8 bases; nucleotides outside the gene matches: 8. In DNA, the CDR3 is TGTGCCAGCAGCCCCGACAGGGGGCTACGGGGCTACACCTTC. This gives the protein CASSPDRGLRGYTF.

V is TRBV3-1 (or the pseudogene TRBV3-2) and J is TRBJ1-1; D ambiguous. This CDR3 spans 13 amino acids. CDR1 is LGHDT, CDR2 YNNKEL, per germline (reference sequence). The V gene lost 2 bases and the J gene lost 4 bases, with 8 bases spanning the gap. This chain's CDR3 is CASSQREVTEAFF. CDR3 nucleotides: TGTGCCAGCAGCCAACGGGAGGTCACTGAAGCTTTCTTT.

The V call is TRBV7-8, the J call TRBJ2-7, with 12 bases identical to TRBD2. The V and J ends lost 2 bases and 2 bases, in that order; junction bases with no gene match: 7. This CDR3 spans 17 amino acids. Germline loops: CDR1 SGHVS, CDR2 FQNEAQ. This CDR3 reads CASSLIASGGATYEQYF. As DNA, the CDR3 is TGTGCCAGCAGCTTAATCGCTAGCGGGGGGGCTACCTACGAGCAGTACTTC. Full variable domain (remainder filled in from reference TRBV7-8 and TRBJ2-7): GAGVSQSPRYKVAKRGQDVALRCDPISGHVSLFWYQQALGQGPEFLTYFQNEAQLDKSGLPSDRFFAERPEGSVSTLKIQRTQQEDSAVYLCASSLIASGGATYEQYFGPGTRLTVT.

The chain links TRBV24-1 to TRBJ2-1; 8 bases agree with TRBD1. CDR1 and CDR2 from the germline V gene are KGHDR and SFDVKD. Unmatched junction bases numbered 3, after V lost 6 bases and J lost 9 bases. The CDR3 runs to 12 residues. The CDR3, as DNA: TGTGCCACCAGTTCGACAGGGGTTGAGCAGTTCTTC. This translates into CATSSTGVEQFF.

This clone was observed a single time. The chain recombines TRBV19 with TRBJ1-1, with 7 bases identical to TRBD1. This CDR3 is built from 18 residues. The V gene end was trimmed by 4 bases and the J gene end by 1 base; junction bases not matched to a gene: 15. Germline V gene lookup returns CDR1 LNHDA and CDR2 SQIVND (reference sequence). Here the CDR3 reads CASSNSARTGVGNTEAFF. In DNA, the CDR3 is TGTGCCAGTAGTAACTCAGCTAGGACAGGAGTTGGGAACACTGAAGCTTTCTTT.

A single count supports this clone. The rearrangement joins TRBV19 to TRBJ1-2, with D maybe TRBD1 (6 bases). Germline CDR1 LNHDA, CDR2 SQIVND (reference sequence). V was shortened by 5 bases and J by 8 bases, with 15 bases between the two germline ends. This CDR3 comprises 13 residues. CDR3 loop: CASSPDSLRGYTF. CDR3 in DNA: TGTGCCAGTAGTCCGGACAGTCTCCGGGGCTACACCTTC.

This rearrangement joins TRBV6-4 to TRBJ1-4, with 8 bases fitting TRBD1. The germline gives CDR1 MRHNA, CDR2 SNTAGT. The V and J ends lost 5 bases and 8 bases, in that order; junction bases with no gene match: 10. The CDR3 covers 15 residues. This CDR3 is CASSQGTGFGEKLFF. DNA of the CDR3: TGTGCCAGCAGTCAAGGGACAGGTTTCGGAGAAAAACTGTTTTTT.

Only one count was recorded for this clone. This sequence joins TRBV5-1 and TRBJ1-1; D not resolved. V was clipped by 2 bases and J by 0 bases, with 14 bases between them. CDR3 length equals 16 residues. Germline V gene sequence: CDR1 SGHRS, CDR2 YFSETQ. The CDR3 is CASSFSGGPMNTEAFF. The CDR3 DNA is TGCGCCAGCAGCTTTTCTGGCGGGCCCATGAACACTGAAGCTTTCTTT.

This sequence joins TRBV19 and TRBJ1-5; D is unresolved. In germline, CDR1 is LNHDA, CDR2 SQIVND (reference sequence). The CDR3 length is 14 residues. The V and J ends lost 7 bases and 4 bases respectively, with 14 bases between them. The CDR3 protein is CASTTTAGNQPQHF. Here the CDR3 DNA reads TGTGCCAGTACCACCACAGCGGGGAATCAGCCCCAGCATTTT. Drawing the rest from reference TRBV19 and TRBJ1-5, the complete variable domain is DGGITQSPKYLFRKEGQNVTLSCEQNLNHDAMYWYRQDPGQGLRLIYYSQIVNDFQKGDIAEGYSVSREKKESFPLTVTSAQKNPTAFYLCASTTTAGNQPQHFGDGTRLSIL.

V gene TRBV2 combines with J gene TRBJ1-1; the D gene is possibly TRBD1 (5 bases). CDR3 length: 14 residues. The V end was cut by 4 bases, the J end by 1 base, with 10 bases between. Germline V gene lookup returns CDR1 SNHLY and CDR2 FYNNEI. The CDR3 is CASSVGAGNTEAFF. The CDR3, as DNA: TGTGCCAGCAGTGTAGGGGCAGGGAACACTGAAGCTTTCTTT.

The chain couples TRBV4-1 to TRBJ2-5, with 7 nucleotides matching TRBD1. The CDR3 has 17 amino acids. Germline lookup yields CDR1 MGHRA and CDR2 YSYEKL. V gave up 2 bases and J gave up 5 bases; unmatched junction bases: 14. DNA for the CDR3: TGCGCCAGCAGCCAACTACCTTCGAGGGGGCCTCTTGAGACCCAGTACTTC. Translating it yields CASSQLPSRGPLETQYF.